Presented here are 3 T cell receptor beta chains from one specimen sequenced in a study of T cell changes during pregnancy in multiple sclerosis. Assay: immunoSEQ multiplex PCR; the TCRdb copy retains only in-frame clones and omits some. The sample lists around 100,000 clones, 91% occurring once. Source: peripheral blood, taken in the second trimester of pregnancy. These receptors came from a female donor with multiple sclerosis, enrolled in a pregnancy study.

A few counts support this clone. The rearrangement uses TRBV2 and TRBJ1-2; 9 bases line up with TRBD1. Trimming took 8 bases from V and 5 from J; bases not matched to a gene: 6. Germline values: CDR1 SNHLY, CDR2 FYNNEI. The CDR3 totals 13 residues. In DNA, the CDR3 is TGTGCCAGCCCGACGGGACAGGGATATGGCTACACCTTC. As protein: CASPTGQGYGYTF.

The chain combines TRBV7-8 with TRBJ2-7; TRBD2 is a possible D gene (5 bases). CDR3 length equals 14 residues. The V end lost 0 bases, the J end lost 3 bases, and 9 bases lay between the germline ends. Germline CDR1 and CDR2: SGHVS and FQNEAQ. CDR3 region: CASSLAGSSYEQYF. The CDR3 nucleotides are TGTGCCAGCAGCTTAGCGGGGAGCAGCTACGAGCAGTACTTC.

CDR3 nucleotide sequence: TGTGCCAGCTCACCCTCGACTGGGACAGATACGCAGTATTTT. As protein: CASSPSTGTDTQYF. This sequence joins TRBV18 and TRBJ2-3; D not resolved. With 3 bases removed from V and 3 bases from J, the gap between germline ends came to 10 bases. Germline V gene data show CDR1 as KGHSH and CDR2 as LQKENI. The CDR3 sequence is 14 residues long.